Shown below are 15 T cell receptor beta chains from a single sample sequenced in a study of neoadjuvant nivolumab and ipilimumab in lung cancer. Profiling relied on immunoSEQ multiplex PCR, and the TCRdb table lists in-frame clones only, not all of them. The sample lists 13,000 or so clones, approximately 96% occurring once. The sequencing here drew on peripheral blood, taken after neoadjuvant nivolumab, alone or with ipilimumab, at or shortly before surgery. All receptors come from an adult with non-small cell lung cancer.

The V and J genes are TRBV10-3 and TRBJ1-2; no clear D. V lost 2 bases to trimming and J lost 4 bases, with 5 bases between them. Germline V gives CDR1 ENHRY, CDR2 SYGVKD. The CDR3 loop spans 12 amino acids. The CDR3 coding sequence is TGTGCCATCAGTGAGGGGTCCTATGGCTACACCTTC. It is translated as CAISEGSYGYTF.

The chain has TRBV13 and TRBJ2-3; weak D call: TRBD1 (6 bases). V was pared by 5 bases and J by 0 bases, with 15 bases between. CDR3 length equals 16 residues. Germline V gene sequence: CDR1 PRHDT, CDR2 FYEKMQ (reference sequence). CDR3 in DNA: TGTGCCAGCAGCCGACGGACAGTCCAAAGCACAGATACGCAGTATTTT. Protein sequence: CASSRRTVQSTDTQYF.

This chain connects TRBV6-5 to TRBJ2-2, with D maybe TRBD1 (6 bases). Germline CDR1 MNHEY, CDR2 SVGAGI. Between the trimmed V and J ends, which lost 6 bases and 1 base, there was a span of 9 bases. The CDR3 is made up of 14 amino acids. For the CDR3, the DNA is TGTGCCAGCAGGACGGGACAGAACACCGGGGAGCTGTTTTTT. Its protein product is CASRTGQNTGELFF.

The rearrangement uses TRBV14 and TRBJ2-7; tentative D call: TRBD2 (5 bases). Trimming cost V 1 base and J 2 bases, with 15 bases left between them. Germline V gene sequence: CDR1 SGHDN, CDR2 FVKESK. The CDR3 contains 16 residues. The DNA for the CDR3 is TGTGCCAGCAGCCAAGGGGTATTAGCGAATCCCTACGAGCAGTACTTC. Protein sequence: CASSQGVLANPYEQYF.

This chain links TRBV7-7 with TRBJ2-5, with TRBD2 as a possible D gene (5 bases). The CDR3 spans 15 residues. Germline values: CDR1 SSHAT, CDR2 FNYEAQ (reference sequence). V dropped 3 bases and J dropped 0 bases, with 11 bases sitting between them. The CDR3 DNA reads TGTGCCAGCAGCTTCCGCCTAGCTCACCAAGAGACCCAGTACTTC. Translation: CASSFRLAHQETQYF. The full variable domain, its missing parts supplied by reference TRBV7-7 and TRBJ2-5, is GAGVSQSPRYKVTKRGQDVTLRCDPISSHATLYWYQQALGQGPEFLTYFNYEAQPDKSGLPSDRFSAERPEGSISTLTIQRTEQRDSAMYRCASSFRLAHQETQYFGPGTRLLVL.

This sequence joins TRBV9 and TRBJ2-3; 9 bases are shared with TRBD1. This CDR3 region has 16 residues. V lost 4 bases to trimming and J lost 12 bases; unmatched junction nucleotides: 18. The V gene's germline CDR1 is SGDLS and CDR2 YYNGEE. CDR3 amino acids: CASSPGGTGTSPDQYF. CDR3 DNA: TGTGCCAGCAGCCCCGGAGGGACAGGGACTTCACCCGACCAGTATTTT.

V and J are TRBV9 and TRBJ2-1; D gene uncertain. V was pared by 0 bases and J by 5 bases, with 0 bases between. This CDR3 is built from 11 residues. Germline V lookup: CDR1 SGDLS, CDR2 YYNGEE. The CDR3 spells CASSVDNEQFF. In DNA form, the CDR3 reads TGTGCCAGCAGCGTAGACAATGAGCAGTTCTTC.

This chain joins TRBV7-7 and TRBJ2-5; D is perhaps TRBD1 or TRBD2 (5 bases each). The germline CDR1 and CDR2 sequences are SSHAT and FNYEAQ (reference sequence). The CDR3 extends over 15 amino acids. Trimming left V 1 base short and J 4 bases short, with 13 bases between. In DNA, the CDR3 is TGTGCCAGCAGCTTAGTTGGGGGTCGGGGAGAGACCCAGTACTTC. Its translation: CASSLVGGRGETQYF.

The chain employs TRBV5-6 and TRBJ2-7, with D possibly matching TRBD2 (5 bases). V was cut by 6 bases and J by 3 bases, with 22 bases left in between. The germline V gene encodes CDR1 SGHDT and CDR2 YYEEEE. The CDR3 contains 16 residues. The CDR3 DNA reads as TGTGCCAGCACCATGGGATCCGGGGATGGCCTCTACGAGCAGTACTTC. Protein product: CASTMGSGDGLYEQYF.

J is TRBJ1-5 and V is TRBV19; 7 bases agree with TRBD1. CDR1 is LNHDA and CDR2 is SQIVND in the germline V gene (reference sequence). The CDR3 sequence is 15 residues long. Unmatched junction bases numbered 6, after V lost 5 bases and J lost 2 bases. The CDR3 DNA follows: TGTGCCAGTAGTCGACAGGGCTTGGGCAATCAGCCCCAGCATTTT. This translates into CASSRQGLGNQPQHF. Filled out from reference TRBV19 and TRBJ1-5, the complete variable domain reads DGGITQSPKYLFRKEGQNVTLSCEQNLNHDAMYWYRQDPGQGLRLIYYSQIVNDFQKGDIAEGYSVSREKKESFPLTVTSAQKNPTAFYLCASSRQGLGNQPQHFGDGTRLSIL.

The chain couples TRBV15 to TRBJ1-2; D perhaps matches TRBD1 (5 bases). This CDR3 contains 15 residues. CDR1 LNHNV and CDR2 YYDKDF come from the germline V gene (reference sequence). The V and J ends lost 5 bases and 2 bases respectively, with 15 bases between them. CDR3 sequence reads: CATSRGGVANYGYTF. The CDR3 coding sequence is TGTGCCACCAGCCGAGGAGGGGTGGCGAACTATGGCTACACCTTC.

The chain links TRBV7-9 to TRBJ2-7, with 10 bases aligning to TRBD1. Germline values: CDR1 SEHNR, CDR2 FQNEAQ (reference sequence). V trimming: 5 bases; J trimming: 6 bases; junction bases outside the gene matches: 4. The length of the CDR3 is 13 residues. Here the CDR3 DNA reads TGTGCCAGCAGCCTTGGACAGGGGGGCGAGCAGTACTTC. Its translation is CASSLGQGGEQYF.

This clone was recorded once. The DNA for the CDR3 is TGTGCCAGTAATCTAGCGGGAGGGCCCTCAGATACGCAGTATTTT. Amino acids: CASNLAGGPSDTQYF. The chain couples TRBV19 to TRBJ2-3; 12 bases map to TRBD2. V lost 7 bases to trimming and J lost 4 bases; unmatched junction nucleotides: 6. CDR3 size: 15 residues. Germline CDR1 LNHDA, CDR2 SQIVND (reference sequence).

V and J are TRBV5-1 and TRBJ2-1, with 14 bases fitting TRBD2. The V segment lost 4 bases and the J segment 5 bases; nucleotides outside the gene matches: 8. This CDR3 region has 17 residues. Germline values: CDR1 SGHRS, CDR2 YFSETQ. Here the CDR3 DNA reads TGCGCCAGCAGCCCCGGGACTAGCGGGAGATTTAACAATGAGCAGTTCTTC. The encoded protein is CASSPGTSGRFNNEQFF.

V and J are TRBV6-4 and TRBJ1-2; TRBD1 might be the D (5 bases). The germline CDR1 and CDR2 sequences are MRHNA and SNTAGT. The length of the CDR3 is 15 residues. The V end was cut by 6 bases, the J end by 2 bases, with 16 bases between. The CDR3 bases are TGTGCCAGCAGCCTACAGGAGACTGCAAACTATGGCTACACCTTC. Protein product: CASSLQETANYGYTF.